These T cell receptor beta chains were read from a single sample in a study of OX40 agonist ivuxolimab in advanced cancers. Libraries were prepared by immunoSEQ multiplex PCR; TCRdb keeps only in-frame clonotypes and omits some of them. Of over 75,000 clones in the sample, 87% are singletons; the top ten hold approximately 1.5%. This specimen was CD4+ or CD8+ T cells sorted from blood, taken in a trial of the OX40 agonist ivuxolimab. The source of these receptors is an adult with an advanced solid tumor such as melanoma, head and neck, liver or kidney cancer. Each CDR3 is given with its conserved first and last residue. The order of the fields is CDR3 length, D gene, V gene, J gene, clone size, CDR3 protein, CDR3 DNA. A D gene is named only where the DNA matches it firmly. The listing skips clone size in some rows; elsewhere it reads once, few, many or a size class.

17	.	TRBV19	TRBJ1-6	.	CASSLEGISITGSPLHF	TGTGCCAGTAGTTTGGAGGGCATCTCTATAACGGGATCACCCCTCCACTTT
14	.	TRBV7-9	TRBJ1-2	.	CASRADGANYGYTF	TGTGCCAGCAGGGCGGACGGAGCTAACTATGGCTACACCTTC
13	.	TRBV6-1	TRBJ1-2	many	CASRATSNYGYTF	TGTGCCAGCAGGGCCACTTCTAACTATGGCTACACCTTC
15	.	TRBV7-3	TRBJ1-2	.	CASSRDGTGGYGYTF	TGTGCCAGCAGCCGAGACGGGACGGGGGGTTATGGCTACACCTTC
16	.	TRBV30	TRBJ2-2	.	CAWSHGAAGGTGELFF	TGTGCCTGGAGTCACGGGGCCGCAGGCGGCACCGGGGAGCTGTTTTTT
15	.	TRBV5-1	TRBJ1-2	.	CASSRGSGSDNGYTF	TGCGCCAGCAGCCGCGGGTCCGGGAGTGATAATGGCTACACCTTC
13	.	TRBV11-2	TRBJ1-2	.	CASSSQVPYGYTF	TGTGCCAGCAGCTCCCAAGTTCCCTATGGCTACACCTTC
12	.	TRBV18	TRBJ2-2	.	CASSPEGGELFF	TGTGCCAGCTCACCAGAGGGCGGGGAGCTGTTTTTT
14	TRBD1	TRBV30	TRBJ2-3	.	CAWSRDRAADTQYF	TGTGCCTGGAGTCGAGACAGGGCGGCAGATACGCAGTATTTT
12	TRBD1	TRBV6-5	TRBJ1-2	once	CASSSGTEGYTF	TGTGCCAGCAGTTCCGGGACAGAAGGCTACACCTTC
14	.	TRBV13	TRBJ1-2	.	CASSKAGGTVGYTF	TGTGCCAGCAGTAAAGCGGGGGGGACGGTTGGCTACACCTTC
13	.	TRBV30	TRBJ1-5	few	CAWTATWGQPQHF	TGTGCCTGGACGGCGACTTGGGGTCAGCCCCAGCATTTT
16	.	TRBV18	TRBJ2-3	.	CASSPTRATSTDTQYF	TGTGCCAGCTCACCTACTAGAGCCACTAGCACAGATACGCAGTATTTT
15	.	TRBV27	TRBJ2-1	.	CASSLSRAATVGQFF	TGTGCCAGCAGTTTATCTCGGGCAGCCACAGTCGGGCAGTTCTTC
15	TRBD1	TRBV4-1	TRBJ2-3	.	CASSQVDRVSDTQYF	TGCGCCAGCAGCCAGGTTGACAGGGTGTCAGATACGCAGTATTTT
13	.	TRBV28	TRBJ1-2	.	CASSRTGIYGYTF	TGTGCCAGCAGCCGAACAGGGATCTATGGCTACACCTTC
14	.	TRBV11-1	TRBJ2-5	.	CASSSLGSVETQYF	TGTGCCAGCAGCTCCCTGGGGTCAGTTGAGACCCAGTACTTC
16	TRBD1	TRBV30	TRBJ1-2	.	CAWSEGRGTYNYGYTF	TGTGCCTGGAGTGAGGGCAGGGGGACCTATAACTATGGCTACACCTTC
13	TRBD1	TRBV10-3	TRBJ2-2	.	CAITGQSTGELFF	TGTGCCATCACGGGACAGTCCACCGGGGAGCTGTTTTTT
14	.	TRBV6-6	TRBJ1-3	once	CASSYGSGGNTIYF	TGTGCCAGCAGTTACGGCTCGGGAGGAAACACCATATATTTT
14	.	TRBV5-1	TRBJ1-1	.	CASSRVGAGTEAFF	TGCGCCAGCAGCCGGGTAGGGGCCGGAACTGAAGCTTTCTTT
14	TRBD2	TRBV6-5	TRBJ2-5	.	CASSRTSGLGGQYF	TGTGCCAGCAGTCGGACTAGCGGGTTAGGCGGCCAGTACTTC
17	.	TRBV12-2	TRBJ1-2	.	CASRLATPAPDRYGYTF	TGTGCAAGTCGCTTAGCGACTCCAGCCCCAGACCGCTATGGCTACACCTTC
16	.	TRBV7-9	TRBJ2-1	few	CASSLAGRGGNNEQFF	TGTGCCAGCAGCTTAGCTGGCCGAGGGGGAAACAATGAGCAGTTCTTC
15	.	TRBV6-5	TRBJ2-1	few	CASSPQFGRNNEQFF	TGTGCCAGCAGCCCACAGTTCGGGAGAAACAATGAGCAGTTCTTC
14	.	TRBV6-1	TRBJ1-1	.	CASRRRGERTEAFF	TGTGCCAGCAGGCGGAGGGGGGAACGGACTGAAGCTTTCTTT
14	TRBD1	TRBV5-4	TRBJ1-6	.	CASSLDRGNSPLHF	TGTGCCAGCAGCCTCGACAGGGGGAATTCACCCCTCCACTTT
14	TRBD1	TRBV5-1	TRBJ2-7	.	CASSWESGGSEQYF	TGCGCCAGCAGCTGGGAATCAGGGGGAAGTGAGCAGTACTTC
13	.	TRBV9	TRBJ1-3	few	CASSVDRGNTIYF	TGTGCCAGCAGCGTAGATCGGGGAAACACCATATATTTT
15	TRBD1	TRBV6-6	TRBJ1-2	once	CASSTRQGGNYGYTF	TGTGCCAGCAGTACCCGACAGGGTGGAAACTATGGCTACACCTTC
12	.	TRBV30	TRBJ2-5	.	CAWSVHGGPQYF	TGTGCCTGGAGTGTACATGGCGGTCCGCAGTACTTC
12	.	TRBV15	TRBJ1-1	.	CATSNRNTEAFF	TGTGCCACCAGCAACAGGAACACTGAAGCTTTCTTT
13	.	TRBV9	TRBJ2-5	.	CASSVTQEETQYF	TGTGCCAGCAGCGTAACCCAGGAAGAGACCCAGTACTTC
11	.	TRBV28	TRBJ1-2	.	CATRTVYGYTF	TGTGCCACCCGGACTGTCTATGGCTACACCTTC
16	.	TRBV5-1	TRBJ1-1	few	CATSRGASAMNTEAFF	TGCGCCACCTCTAGGGGGGCGAGTGCGATGAACACTGAAGCTTTCTTT
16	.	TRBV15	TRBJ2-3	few	CATSRDPDPSTDTQYF	TGTGCCACCAGCAGAGATCCGGACCCTAGCACAGATACGCAGTATTTT